Each of the 8 T cell receptor beta chains below was sequenced from the same sample in a study of T cell changes during pregnancy in multiple sclerosis. TCRdb's table, derived via immunoSEQ multiplex PCR, lists solely in-frame clones and lacks some. The table records some 97,000 clones, 92% of them present only once. The starting material was peripheral blood, obtained after pregnancy. These receptors originate from a female donor with multiple sclerosis, enrolled in a pregnancy study.

The chain carries TRBV9 and TRBJ2-7; no clear D. The CDR3 sequence is 14 residues long. V lost 0 bases, J lost 2 bases, and 9 bases lay in between. Germline V gives CDR1 SGDLS, CDR2 YYNGEE. CDR3 coding DNA: TGTGCCAGCAGCGTAGGGAGCCGAACCTACGAGCAGTACTTC. It codes for CASSVGSRTYEQYF.

V gene TRBV7-6 combines with J gene TRBJ2-7, with D unclear. V gave up 1 base and J gave up 2 bases, with 18 bases separating them. Germline-derived CDR1 and CDR2 are SGHVS and FNYEAQ. The CDR3 contains 17 residues. CDR3 sequence (DNA): TGTGCCAGCAGCTTAGGCCAGACTCGACGACCTCCCTACGAGCAGTACTTC. Protein product: CASSLGQTRRPPYEQYF.

J is TRBJ2-1 and V is TRBV10-3, with 7 nucleotides matching TRBD2. The CDR3 has 16 amino acids. After removal of 5 bases from V and 4 bases from J, the junction contained 11 bases not matched to a gene. The germline gives CDR1 ENHRY, CDR2 SYGVKD. DNA of the CDR3: TGTGCCATCAGTACCTCCTCTGGGGGGGGGTACAATGAGCAGTTCTTC. Translated, it gives CAISTSSGGGYNEQFF.

This clone showed up just once. In DNA, the CDR3 is TGCGCCAGCAGCCAAGGCCCCTTCCCGTGGGAGGGAAGCACAGATACGCAGTATTTT. Protein product: CASSQGPFPWEGSTDTQYF. This chain links TRBV4-1 with TRBJ2-3; 7 bases are shared with TRBD2. Per germline, CDR1 MGHRA and CDR2 YSYEKL. Losses at the gene ends were 1 base for V and 0 bases for J; bases not matched to a gene: 13. The CDR3 spans 19 residues.

J is TRBJ1-6 and V is TRBV9, with D possibly matching TRBD1 (6 bases). Deletions cut 0 bases from V and 11 bases from J, with 12 bases between. CDR3 length: 14 residues. The germline CDR1 and CDR2 sequences are SGDLS and YYNGEE. CDR3 nucleotide sequence: TGTGCCAGCAGCGTAGCAGGGGAAGGTCCACCCCTCCACTTT. The encoded protein is CASSVAGEGPPLHF.

This clone was seen only a few times. The chain joins TRBV10-3 to TRBJ1-5; possibly TRBD1 for D (5 bases). The CDR3 sequence is 14 residues long. Germline-derived CDR1 and CDR2 are ENHRY and SYGVKD. The ends were cut back, 2 bases at V and 6 bases at J, with 11 bases in the middle. CDR3 sequence reads: CAISEGRGIQPQHF. For the CDR3, the DNA is TGTGCCATCAGTGAGGGTCGGGGGATTCAGCCCCAGCATTTT.

This chain uses TRBV29-1 with TRBJ2-1; 12 bases align to TRBD2. Trimming removed 6 bases from V and 6 bases from J; junction bases left unmatched: 3. The CDR3 loop spans 13 amino acids. Germline loops: CDR1 SQVTM, CDR2 ANQGSEA. Written as DNA, the CDR3 is TGCAGCGTCAGGGGACTAGCGGGCAATGAGCAGTTCTTC. The encoded protein is CSVRGLAGNEQFF.

CDR3 sequence reads: CAWTVGNTIYF. The CDR3 coding sequence is TGTGCCTGGACGGTTGGAAACACCATATATTTT. The chain couples TRBV30 to TRBJ1-3, with D hard to call. The CDR3 extends over 11 amino acids. CDR1 and CDR2 from the germline V gene are GTSNPN and SVGIG (reference sequence). Trimming left V 4 bases short and J 3 bases short, with 4 bases between.